What follows describes a single TCR beta chain. Its matching antigen is unknown. Germline V CDR1 and CDR2: SGHAT, FQNNGV. V was clipped by 7 bases and J by 4 bases; unmatched bases: 8. This CDR3 comprises 14 residues. Sequencing was performed with immunoSEQ multiplex PCR; in TCRdb, only in-frame clones are kept and a portion is missing. The sample lists some 85,000 clones, around 90% occurring once. This sample was taken from a study of graft-versus-host responses after intestinal transplantation. Whole-study results and caveats: GvH clones turned up in recipient marrow; some had shown up first in ileum or blood.

Sequencing used unstimulated CD8+ T cells sorted from spleen or lymph node cells, obtained before transplant. The source is a human donor who was the organ donor for an intestinal transplant. The rearrangement uses TRBV11-2 and TRBJ1-2; 8 nucleotides align to TRBD1. DNA for the CDR3: TGTGCCAGCAACGACAGGGGTGAAGGCTATGGCTACACCTTC. This encodes CASNDRGEGYGYTF.